The 8 T cell receptor beta chains below were found in one sample sequenced in a study of shared clonotypes between healthy human individuals. TCRdb's table, derived via immunoSEQ multiplex PCR, lists solely in-frame clones and lacks some. The sample comprises about half a million clones, over 70% of which are singletons, and 12% rests with the top ten. Sample: PBMCs. The receptors shown here come from a woman in her thirties or forties in good health. Some clones in this sample may be carry-over from other donors' samples.

This clone came up once. V is TRBV4-2 and J is TRBJ2-7, with 7 bases lining up with TRBD2. The CDR3 contains 15 residues. The germline V gene has CDR1 LGHNA and CDR2 YNFKEQ. Trimming took 4 bases from V and 1 from J; bases not matched to a gene: 7. CDR3 protein: CASSRTRESSYEQYF. The CDR3, as DNA: TGTGCCAGCAGCCGGACTAGAGAAAGTTCCTACGAGCAGTACTTC.

This clone came up a few times. The chain is built from TRBV19 and TRBJ2-5; 10 bases fit TRBD2. The V gene end was trimmed by 1 base and the J gene end by 3 bases; junction bases not matched to a gene: 11. The CDR3 has 18 amino acids. Germline values: CDR1 LNHDA, CDR2 SQIVND (reference sequence). The CDR3 reads CASSIGGSGRAWKETQYF. Here the CDR3 DNA reads TGTGCCAGTAGTATAGGGGGGAGCGGGAGGGCTTGGAAAGAGACCCAGTACTTC.

The count of this clone is one. V usage is TRBV19 and J usage is TRBJ2-7; 8 positions match TRBD2. The CDR3 runs to 12 residues. Germline CDR1 is LNHDA and CDR2 is SQIVND (reference sequence). The junction had 1 base not matched to a gene; V was cut back by 4 bases and J by 5 bases. The CDR3 sequence: CASSTLADEQYF. The CDR3 DNA reads TGTGCCAGTAGTACACTAGCGGACGAGCAGTACTTC.

The V gene is TRBV18, the J gene TRBJ1-4, with D maybe TRBD1 (6 bases). The germline CDR1 and CDR2 sequences are KGHSH and LQKENI. V was trimmed by 1 base and J by 3 bases, leaving 9 bases between them. This CDR3 has 15 amino acids. This CDR3 is CASSPLDSSNEKLFF. The CDR3 DNA sequence: TGTGCCAGCTCACCACTGGACAGCTCTAATGAAAAACTGTTTTTT.

The chain combines TRBV5-6 with TRBJ1-1; D not resolved. Trimming removed 5 bases from V and 4 bases from J, with 12 bases in between. This CDR3 is 13 amino acids long. Per the germline V gene, CDR1 is SGHDT and CDR2 is YYEEEE. CDR3 in DNA: TGTGCCAGCAGTCGTAGTGCGGGCACTGAAGCTTTCTTT. It codes for CASSRSAGTEAFF.

This rearrangement joins TRBV2 to TRBJ1-1, with 8 bases identical to TRBD1. This CDR3 is 14 amino acids long. Germline loops: CDR1 SNHLY, CDR2 FYNNEI. V lost 6 bases to trimming and J lost 3 bases; unmatched junction nucleotides: 6. CDR3 residues: CASRQDRAYTEAFF. As DNA, the CDR3 is TGTGCCAGCAGACAGGACAGGGCGTACACTGAAGCTTTCTTT.

There are a few counts of this clone. Distinct nucleotide sequences in the sample also encode this CDR3. This sequence joins TRBV7-3 and TRBJ2-1; TRBD2 aligns across 9 bases. Germline CDR1 reads SGHTA; CDR2 reads FQGTGA. J was trimmed by 8 bases and V by 3 bases; bases with no gene match: 5. The CDR3 covers 14 residues. The chain's CDR3 is CASSLGLAADEQFF. In DNA form, the CDR3 reads TGTGCCAGCAGCTTGGGACTAGCAGCGGATGAGCAGTTCTTC.

This clone was observed a single time. The rearrangement links TRBV9 to TRBJ2-2; 9 bases are shared with TRBD2. The V gene's germline CDR1 is SGDLS and CDR2 YYNGEE. The CDR3 is made up of 15 amino acids. J gave up 8 bases and V 3 bases, and 8 bases lay outside the gene matches. The CDR3 DNA is TGTGCCAGCAGCGCTGGACTAGCGAATTTGGGGGAGCTGTTTTTT. Protein: CASSAGLANLGELFF.